These 20 T cell receptor beta chains were sequenced from one sample in a study of early T cells in non-severe SARS-CoV-2 infection. TCRdb used MiXCR to reprocess the 5' RACE reads, holding one entry per CDR3 protein. The sample has tens of thousands of distinct CDR3 sequences; less than 9.5% are singletons. The sample taken for sequencing was whole blood. These receptors originate from an adult who was a healthcare worker with PCR-confirmed SARS-CoV-2 infection or an uninfected control (not recorded which).

This clonotype was picked up many times. The J gene is TRBJ2-5, the V gene TRBV6-5, with D unresolved. Germline values: CDR1 MNHEY, CDR2 SVGAGI. This CDR3 region has 13 residues. V shed 4 bases and J shed 1 base, with 7 bases lying between them. The CDR3: CASSWTLQETQYF. CDR3 coding DNA: TGTGCCAGCAGTTGGACCCTCCAAGAGACCCAGTACTTC.

The chain is built from TRBV20-1 and TRBJ2-2, with D possibly being TRBD2 (6 bases). Trimming took 4 bases from V and 4 from J, leaving 13 bases between them. CDR1 and CDR2 from the germline V gene are DFQATT and SNEGSKA (reference sequence). This CDR3 contains 14 residues. CDR3 loop: CSATPGRSTGELFF. The CDR3 region has the DNA TGCAGTGCTACCCCGGGGAGGTCCACCGGGGAGCTGTTTTTT.

The chain uses TRBV10-3 and TRBJ2-1; 7 positions agree with TRBD2. CDR1 and CDR2 (germline): ENHRY, SYGVKD. This CDR3 contains 15 residues. Unmatched junction bases numbered 5, after V lost 4 bases and J lost 2 bases. As DNA, the CDR3 is TGTGCCATCAGTGTCTTAGCGGGTACCTACAATGAGCAGTTCTTC. This encodes CAISVLAGTYNEQFF.

This clonotype was recorded at least ten times. This chain connects TRBV7-9 to TRBJ2-7, with D perhaps matching TRBD2 (5 bases). V was cut by 1 base and J by 0 bases, with 13 bases left in between. The germline V gene has CDR1 SEHNR and CDR2 FQNEAQ (reference sequence). The CDR3 is 16 residues long. CDR3 coding DNA: TGTGCCAGCAGCTTAGAAAGGCGGGCTAGCTCCTACGAGCAGTACTTC. This translates into CASSLERRASSYEQYF.

At least ten counts were recorded for this clonotype. The chain joins TRBV18 to TRBJ1-2, with D possibly TRBD1 on 6 matching bases. The germline CDR1 and CDR2 sequences are KGHSH and LQKENI. V was shortened by 5 bases and J by 10 bases, with 20 bases between the two germline ends. The CDR3 covers 14 residues. DNA of the CDR3: TGTGCCAGCTCAGGCGACAGGAAAGTCTCCCTCTACACCTTC. Amino acid sequence: CASSGDRKVSLYTF.

This clonotype has more than one count but fewer than ten. V gene TRBV7-3 combines with J gene TRBJ2-2; no clear D gene. The V end lost 0 bases, the J end lost 3 bases, and 8 bases lay between the germline ends. Germline assignment: CDR1 SGHTA and CDR2 FQGTGA. The CDR3 runs 15 residues. CDR3 nucleotide sequence: TGTGCCAGCAGCTTAACGAGGTCCGACACCGGGGAGCTGTTTTTT. Its protein product is CASSLTRSDTGELFF.

Ten or more counts support this clonotype. The chain employs TRBV7-6 and TRBJ2-3; no clear D. Between the trimmed V and J ends, which lost 0 bases and 5 bases, there was a span of 15 bases. The germline CDR1 and CDR2 sequences are SGHVS and FNYEAQ. CDR3 length: 16 residues. CDR3 in amino acids: CASSLASRASGDTQYF. The CDR3 DNA follows: TGTGCCAGCAGCTTAGCATCTAGGGCCAGTGGAGATACGCAGTATTTT.

This clonotype was counted a few times. The V gene is TRBV7-9, the J gene TRBJ2-3; 10 bases map to TRBD2. The CDR3 is 16 amino acids. CDR1 SEHNR and CDR2 FQNEAQ come from the germline V gene (reference sequence). Losses at the gene ends were 6 bases for V and 1 base for J; bases not matched to a gene: 7. CDR3 coding DNA: TGTGCCAGCAGGAGGGCGAGCGGGAGGGGCACAGATACGCAGTATTTT. Translated, it gives CASRRASGRGTDTQYF.

This clonotype was counted many times. V usage is TRBV3-1 and J usage is TRBJ2-1; no firm D call. Deletions cut 8 bases from V and 4 bases from J, with 9 bases between. The CDR3 extends over 12 amino acids. Germline V CDR1 and CDR2: LGHDT, YNNKEL (reference sequence). The CDR3 sequence is CASAKKYNEQFF. In DNA form, the CDR3 reads TGTGCCAGCGCGAAGAAGTACAATGAGCAGTTCTTC.

The chain carries TRBV7-9 and TRBJ1-1; possible D gene TRBD1, 5 bases. The CDR3 extends over 16 amino acids. Germline V gives CDR1 SEHNR, CDR2 FQNEAQ (reference sequence). The V gene lost 5 bases and the J gene lost 1 base, with 17 bases spanning the gap. The CDR3 is CASSGVPGSENTEAFF. CDR3 DNA sequence: TGTGCCAGCAGCGGTGTGCCAGGGAGTGAGAACACTGAAGCTTTCTTT.

This clonotype was counted ten times or more. The chain links TRBV28 to TRBJ1-1; tentative D call: TRBD1 (5 bases). V was shortened by 8 bases and J by 1 base, with 8 bases between the two germline ends. The CDR3 loop spans 12 amino acids. Germline assignment: CDR1 MDHEN and CDR2 SYDVKM. The CDR3 loop reads CASYDRNTEAFF. Here the CDR3 DNA reads TGTGCCAGCTATGACAGGAACACTGAAGCTTTCTTT.

This chain uses TRBV5-4 with TRBJ2-1, with 15 bases matching TRBD2. This CDR3 has 17 amino acids. Germline V CDR1 and CDR2: SGHNT, YYREEE (reference sequence). The V segment lost 4 bases and the J segment 7 bases; nucleotides outside the gene matches: 9. In DNA form, the CDR3 reads TGTGCCAGCAGCCTAGGACTAGCGGGAGGGCAGGGGAATGAGCAGTTCTTC. Its translation is CASSLGLAGGQGNEQFF.

This clonotype was recorded a few times. The chain recombines TRBV18 with TRBJ1-6, with 7 bases matching TRBD1. The CDR3 runs 15 residues. Trimming removed 3 bases from V and 7 bases from J; junction bases left unmatched: 6. CDR1 and CDR2 (germline): KGHSH, LQKENI. CDR3 nucleotide sequence: TGTGCCAGCTCACCGACAGGGCCATGGAATTCACCCCTCCACTTT. Translating it yields CASSPTGPWNSPLHF.

This clonotype was detected ten times or more. CDR3 sequence: CASSPTRRREGRNEQFF. The CDR3 bases are TGTGCCAGCAGCCCTACTAGGAGGCGGGAGGGCCGCAATGAGCAGTTCTTC. J is TRBJ2-1 and V is TRBV27; 9 nucleotides align to TRBD2. CDR1 MNHEY and CDR2 SMNVEV come from the germline V gene (reference sequence). V trimming: 6 bases; J trimming: 6 bases; junction bases outside the gene matches: 15. The CDR3 runs 17 residues.

This clonotype was recorded at least ten times. The V call is TRBV11-2, the J call TRBJ1-6, with no clear D. The CDR3 extends over 14 amino acids. V lost 1 base to trimming and J lost 10 bases, with 11 bases between them. Germline-derived CDR1 and CDR2 are SGHAT and FQNNGV. The CDR3, as DNA: TGTGCCAGCAGCTTAGGAGAGGGAAGGTCACCCCTCCACTTT. It codes for CASSLGEGRSPLHF.

CDR3 residues: CSALLGLAGVDEQYF. The CDR3 bases are TGCAGTGCCCTACTCGGACTAGCGGGAGTGGACGAGCAGTACTTC. This chain links TRBV20-1 with TRBJ2-7, with 13 bases matching TRBD2. V was clipped by 6 bases and J by 5 bases; unmatched bases: 10. The germline gives CDR1 DFQATT, CDR2 SNEGSKA (reference sequence). This CDR3 contains 15 residues.

This clonotype was counted only a few times. V and J are TRBV27 and TRBJ2-3, with 8 nucleotides matching TRBD1. V lost 2 bases and J lost 1; bases outside the gene matches: 14. The CDR3 is 19 residues long. Germline-derived CDR1 and CDR2 are MNHEY and SMNVEV (reference sequence). The CDR3 bases are TGTGCCAGCAGTTTAACGGGCAGGGGGCGGCTGAATCGCACAGATACGCAGTATTTT. Residues: CASSLTGRGRLNRTDTQYF.

This clonotype was detected many times. The chain couples TRBV5-1 to TRBJ2-7; no definite D call. The V end lost 1 base, the J end lost 4 bases, and 12 bases lay between the germline ends. Germline CDR1 is SGHRS and CDR2 is YFSETQ. The CDR3 spans 14 residues. The CDR3 region has the DNA TGCGCCAGCAGCTTGACTTCAAACTCGTACGAGCAGTACTTC. This encodes CASSLTSNSYEQYF.

The table lists this clonotype with a few counts. The chain uses TRBV15 and TRBJ2-7, with D unresolved. Deletions cut 0 bases from V and 6 bases from J, with 12 bases between. CDR1 is LNHNV and CDR2 is YYDKDF in the germline V gene (reference sequence). The CDR3 is 14 residues long. The CDR3 here is CATSRETPTVEQYF. The CDR3 nucleotides read TGTGCCACCAGCAGAGAGACTCCCACGGTCGAGCAGTACTTC. The whole variable domain, remainder taken from reference TRBV15 and TRBJ2-7, is DAMVIQNPRYQVTQFGKPVTLSCSQTLNHNVMYWYQQKSSQAPKLLFHYYDKDFNNEADTPDNFQSRRPNTSFCFLDIRSPGLGDTAMYLCATSRETPTVEQYFGPGTRLTVT.

This clonotype showed up just a few times. The V call is TRBV14, the J call TRBJ2-7; 8 nucleotides agree with TRBD2. There are 13 residues in the CDR3. With V trimmed by 4 bases and J by 4 bases, 3 bases remained unmatched. Germline V gives CDR1 SGHDN, CDR2 FVKESK. The DNA for the CDR3 is TGTGCCAGCAGCCGGGCGGGGGGTTACGAGCAGTACTTC. This encodes CASSRAGGYEQYF.